Sequencing of this T cell receptor (beta chain) was carried out in a study of T cells after yellow fever vaccination. Study background: Libraries from low-cell-number fractions were prepared with the SMART-Seq v4 Ultra Low Input RNA kit. The study, taken as a whole, reports: The secondary response was weaker, and its peak arrived faster, on day 5 versus 15. Reappearance after the booster was observed for most primary-vaccination clones (96% CD4, roughly 90% CD8).

TCRdb itself ran the 5' RACE reads through MiXCR, one entry per CDR3 protein. Among a few hundred thousand distinct CDR3 sequences listed, under 9% were seen once. Details on this clonotype: What it binds is unknown. The junction differs from germline at one of its ends, possibly a read error.

This CDR3 is built from 13 residues. In germline, CDR1 is DFQATT, CDR2 SNEGSKA (reference sequence). This sequence joins TRBV20-1 and TRBJ1-1; D is possibly TRBD1 (5 bases). This TCR was recovered from a man younger than 30 who received the YFV17D yellow fever vaccine. The sample consisted of CD4+ T cells sorted from PBMCs, taken 5 days after the yellow fever booster vaccination. CDR3 sequence (DNA): TGCAGTGCCAGAGGCAGGGCGAACACTGAAGCTTTCTTT. This codes for CSARGRANTEAFF.